The 20 T cell receptor beta chains given below trace back to one sample, sequenced in a study of CD8 T cells in ankylosing spondylitis. MiXCR was run by TCRdb on the 5' RACE reads, yielding one entry per CDR3 protein. The sample lists roughly 180,000 distinct CDR3 sequences, roughly 12% occurring once. The sequenced sample consisted of blood, either unsorted or a sorted T cell fraction (not recorded which). All receptors derive from a male donor with ankylosing spondylitis or in good health (not recorded which).

This clonotype has more than one count but fewer than ten. This chain links TRBV12-3 or TRBV12-4 with TRBJ2-3; 8 positions match TRBD1. V trimming: 7 bases; J trimming: 4 bases; junction bases outside the gene matches: 7. This CDR3 is built from 14 residues. CDR3: CASKRQGPADTQYF. In nucleotides, the CDR3 is TGTGCCAGCAAACGACAGGGGCCGGCAGATACGCAGTATTTT.

This clonotype occurred many times. Its ends do not fully match the called genes, so a read error is possible. The rearrangement links TRBV12-3 or TRBV12-4 to TRBJ2-1, with TRBD2 matching 12 bases. The CDR3 has 15 residues. The CDR3 region is CASSLAGGPWNEQFF. Written as DNA, the CDR3 is TGTGCCAGCAGTCTAGCGGGAGGGCCTTGGAATGAGCAGTTCTTC.

This clonotype has only one observation. This sequence joins TRBV7-9 and TRBJ2-4; 10 nucleotides agree with TRBD1. This CDR3 is built from 15 residues. The V gene end was trimmed by 5 bases and the J gene end by 1 base; junction bases not matched to a gene: 2. Germline CDR1 SEHNR, CDR2 FQNEAQ (reference sequence). CDR3 protein: CASSPTGGAKNIQYF. CDR3 coding DNA: TGTGCCAGCAGCCCGACAGGGGGCGCCAAAAACATTCAGTACTTC.

This clonotype was counted at least ten times. This chain links TRBV7-2 with TRBJ1-4; TRBD1 might be the D (5 bases). There are 15 residues in the CDR3. Trimming stripped 1 base from V and 7 bases from J, with 13 bases between. Germline values: CDR1 SGHTA, CDR2 FQGNSA. CDR3 coding DNA: TGTGCCAGCAGCTTAGTGCGGGGGGTTGGTGAAAAACTGTTTTTT. This codes for CASSLVRGVGEKLFF.

This clonotype was found a few times. A much more abundant neighbour one base away suggests this may be a read error. The chain combines TRBV5-5 with TRBJ2-2, with D possibly being TRBD1 or TRBD2 (5 bases each). CDR3 length equals 14 residues. V was shortened by 2 bases and J by 4 bases, with 9 bases between the two germline ends. The germline V gene encodes CDR1 SGHKS and CDR2 YYEKEE (reference sequence). CDR3 DNA sequence: TGTGCCAGCAGCTTCAGGGCGGGCACCGGGGAGCTGTTTTTT. Protein: CASSFRAGTGELFF.

In its sample, this clonotype was seen a few times. CDR3 region: CASSPWTSGSTDTQYF. In DNA form, the CDR3 reads TGTGCCAGCTCACCGTGGACTAGCGGGTCCACAGATACGCAGTATTTT. The chain couples TRBV18 to TRBJ2-3, with 11 bases fitting TRBD2. J lost 2 bases, V lost 3 bases, and 4 bases had no gene match. This CDR3 region has 16 residues. Germline CDR1 KGHSH, CDR2 LQKENI. Variable domain in full (rest from reference TRBV18 and TRBJ2-3): NAGVMQNPRHLVRRRGQEARLRCSPMKGHSHVYWYRQLPEEGLKFMVYLQKENIIDESGMPKERFSAEFPKEGPSILRIQQVVRGDSAAYFCASSPWTSGSTDTQYFGPGTRLTVL.

This clonotype appeared many times. The rearrangement joins TRBV12-3 or TRBV12-4 to TRBJ2-1; 9 bases are shared with TRBD2. Losses at the gene ends were 7 bases for V and 6 bases for J; bases not matched to a gene: 10. The CDR3 is made up of 15 amino acids. CDR3 amino acids: CASTLGLAGRNEQFF. In nucleotides, the CDR3 is TGTGCCAGCACCTTGGGGCTAGCGGGACGCAATGAGCAGTTCTTC.

This clonotype was seen repeatedly, ten times or more. The V and J genes are TRBV5-8 and TRBJ1-5; D remains ambiguous. CDR1 and CDR2 from the germline V gene are SGHTS and YDEGEE. V was clipped by 1 base and J by 11 bases, with 16 bases between them. The CDR3 has 14 residues. The CDR3: CASSLSLLLETQHF. Here the CDR3 DNA reads TGTGCCAGCAGCTTGAGCTTATTGTTGGAAACCCAGCATTTT.

Many counts were recorded for this clonotype. V and J are TRBV6-1 and TRBJ1-1; 9 bases line up with TRBD1. The V gene's germline CDR1 is MNHNS and CDR2 SASEGT. The CDR3 runs 16 residues. Trimming removed 6 bases from V and 0 bases from J; junction bases left unmatched: 8. The CDR3 DNA is TGTGCCAGCAGACCCACAGGGGGCCTGGTGAACACTGAAGCTTTCTTT. It encodes CASRPTGGLVNTEAFF.

This clonotype was detected ten times or more. The V call is TRBV9, the J call TRBJ2-7; no definite D call. CDR1 is SGDLS and CDR2 is YYNGEE in the germline V gene. V lost 4 bases and J lost 3, with 17 bases in between. This CDR3 comprises 15 residues. CDR3 bases: TGTGCCAGCAGCCCTACGCCGGACGGAATCTACGAGCAGTACTTC. The encoded protein is CASSPTPDGIYEQYF.

V usage is TRBV2 and J usage is TRBJ2-7; TRBD1 aligns across 9 bases. Unmatched junction bases numbered 3, after V lost 9 bases and J lost 0 bases. The CDR3 has 13 amino acids. Germline CDR1 SNHLY, CDR2 FYNNEI. CDR3 amino acids: CASLGQGSYEQYF. DNA for the CDR3: TGTGCCAGTCTGGGACAGGGCTCCTACGAGCAGTACTTC.

This clonotype appeared a few times. The V call is TRBV5-1, the J call TRBJ2-1; D is possibly TRBD1 or TRBD2 (5 bases each). The V gene lost 4 bases and the J gene lost 8 bases, with 19 bases spanning the gap. The V gene's germline CDR1 is SGHRS and CDR2 YFSETQ. The length of the CDR3 is 15 residues. This chain's CDR3 is CASSPDGTPRDEQFF. CDR3 DNA: TGCGCCAGCAGCCCGGACGGGACCCCGCGGGATGAGCAGTTCTTC.

Only a few counts were recorded for this clonotype. The CDR3 protein is CASSDPAGAEQAGELFF. The CDR3 region has the DNA TGTGCCAGCTCAGACCCAGCGGGAGCCGAGCAGGCCGGGGAGCTGTTTTTT. This rearrangement joins TRBV18 to TRBJ2-2; 8 positions match TRBD2. The V gene end was trimmed by 5 bases and the J gene end by 6 bases; junction bases not matched to a gene: 14. This CDR3 spans 17 amino acids. Germline-derived CDR1 and CDR2 are KGHSH and LQKENI.

This clonotype was detected many times. This sequence joins TRBV6-1 and TRBJ1-1; no clear D. Germline lookup yields CDR1 MNHNS and CDR2 SASEGT. Trimming removed 4 bases from V and 0 bases from J, with 9 bases in between. This CDR3 region has 14 residues. The CDR3 protein is CASSGEPMNTEAFF. The CDR3 DNA is TGTGCCAGCAGTGGGGAACCCATGAACACTGAAGCTTTCTTT.

This clonotype appeared many times. This sequence joins TRBV12-3 or TRBV12-4 and TRBJ2-1, with 12 bases aligning to TRBD2. The CDR3 is made up of 15 amino acids. With 5 bases clipped from V and 9 bases from J, the junction kept 8 bases outside the gene matches. The CDR3 protein is CASSRLAGAVSEQFF. The DNA of the CDR3 is TGTGCCAGCAGTAGACTAGCGGGGGCGGTCAGTGAGCAGTTCTTC.

This clonotype was counted ten times or more. V usage is TRBV20-1 and J usage is TRBJ2-2, with 10 nucleotides matching TRBD1. V shed 2 bases and J 0 bases; nucleotides not matched to a gene: 6. The CDR3 consists of 17 residues. In germline, CDR1 is DFQATT, CDR2 SNEGSKA (reference sequence). CDR3 nucleotide sequence: TGCAGTGCTAGAAAGACAGGGGGCTTCGCGAACACCGGGGAGCTGTTTTTT. It codes for CSARKTGGFANTGELFF.

In its sample, this clonotype was seen many times. This chain joins TRBV12-5 and TRBJ2-1; D is perhaps TRBD2 (5 bases). The CDR3 is made up of 15 amino acids. Trimming took 7 bases from V and 7 from J, leaving 20 bases between them. From germline, CDR1 is LGHNT and CDR2 FRNRAP. CDR3 coding DNA: TGTGCTAGTGCCCTAGGACTCACCGACGCTAATGAGCAGTTCTTC. Amino acids: CASALGLTDANEQFF.

The chain couples TRBV5-1 to TRBJ2-7; unclear D gene. The V end was cut by 4 bases, the J end by 6 bases, with 20 bases between. Germline V gene data show CDR1 as SGHRS and CDR2 as YFSETQ. This CDR3 spans 15 amino acids. Here the CDR3 DNA reads TGCGCCAGCAGCCTGCTACAGAGGTCCACAGTCGAGCAGTACTTC. Protein product: CASSLLQRSTVEQYF.

This clonotype was counted ten times or more. V usage is TRBV9 and J usage is TRBJ2-1, with 7 positions matching TRBD2. The CDR3 has 16 residues. Germline V gene lookup returns CDR1 SGDLS and CDR2 YYNGEE. J lost 0 bases, V lost 4 bases, and 7 bases had no gene match. The CDR3 loop reads CASSPHRGDSYNEQFF. Written as DNA, the CDR3 is TGTGCCAGCAGCCCTCACCGGGGGGACTCCTACAATGAGCAGTTCTTC.

This clonotype was seen repeatedly, ten times or more. The chain combines TRBV20-1 with TRBJ2-7; 7 bases are a match to TRBD2. Per the germline V gene, CDR1 is DFQATT and CDR2 is SNEGSKA (reference sequence). This CDR3 is 14 amino acids long. After removal of 4 bases from V and 5 bases from J, the junction contained 11 bases not matched to a gene. The CDR3 sequence is CSAKNRAGVNEQYF. CDR3 nucleotides: TGCAGTGCTAAGAATCGGGCGGGAGTGAACGAGCAGTACTTC.